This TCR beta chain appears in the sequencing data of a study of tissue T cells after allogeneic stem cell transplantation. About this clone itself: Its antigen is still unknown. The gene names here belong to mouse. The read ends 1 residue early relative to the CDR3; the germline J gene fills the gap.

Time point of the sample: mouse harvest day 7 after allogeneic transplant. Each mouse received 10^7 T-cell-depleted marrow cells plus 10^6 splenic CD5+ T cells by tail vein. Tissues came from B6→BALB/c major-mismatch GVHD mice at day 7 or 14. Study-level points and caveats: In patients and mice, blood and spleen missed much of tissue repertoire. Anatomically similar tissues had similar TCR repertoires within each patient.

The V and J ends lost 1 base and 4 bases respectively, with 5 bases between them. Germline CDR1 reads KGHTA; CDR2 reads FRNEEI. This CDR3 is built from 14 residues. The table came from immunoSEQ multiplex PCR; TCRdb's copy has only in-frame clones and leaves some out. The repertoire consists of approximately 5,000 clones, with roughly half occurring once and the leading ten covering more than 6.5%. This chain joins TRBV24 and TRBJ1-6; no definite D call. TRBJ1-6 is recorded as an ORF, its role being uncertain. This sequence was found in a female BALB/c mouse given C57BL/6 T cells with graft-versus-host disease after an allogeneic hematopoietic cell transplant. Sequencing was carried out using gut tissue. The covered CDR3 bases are TGTGCCAGCAGTCTGTCCCAGTATAATTCGCCCCTCTAC. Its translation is CASSLSQYNSPLY. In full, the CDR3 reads CASSLSQYNSPLYF.